This T cell receptor (beta chain) stems from a study of OX40 agonist ivuxolimab in advanced cancers. Repertoires were generated with immunoSEQ multiplex PCR, while TCRdb's copy carries only in-frame clones and drops some. The sample lists around 44,000 clones, 65% to 85% occurring once. Regarding the study as a whole: CD4+ and CD8+ blood T cells expanded clonally by week 6 at 0.1 to 3.0 mg/kg.

The CDR3 covers 13 residues. Germline V gene data show CDR1 as LNHDA and CDR2 as SQIVND (reference sequence). V lost 5 bases and J lost 9; bases outside the gene matches: 7. This clone was seen just once. Antigen specificity is unknown. The sequence was collected from an adult with an advanced solid tumor such as melanoma, head and neck, liver or kidney cancer. The material sequenced was CD4+ or CD8+ T cells sorted from blood, taken in a trial of the OX40 agonist ivuxolimab. The V call is TRBV19, the J call TRBJ1-1; TRBD1 matches 9 bases. CDR3 in DNA: TGTGCCAGTAGTTTAAACAGGGGGCGCAAAGCTTTCTTT. This gives the protein CASSLNRGRKAFF.